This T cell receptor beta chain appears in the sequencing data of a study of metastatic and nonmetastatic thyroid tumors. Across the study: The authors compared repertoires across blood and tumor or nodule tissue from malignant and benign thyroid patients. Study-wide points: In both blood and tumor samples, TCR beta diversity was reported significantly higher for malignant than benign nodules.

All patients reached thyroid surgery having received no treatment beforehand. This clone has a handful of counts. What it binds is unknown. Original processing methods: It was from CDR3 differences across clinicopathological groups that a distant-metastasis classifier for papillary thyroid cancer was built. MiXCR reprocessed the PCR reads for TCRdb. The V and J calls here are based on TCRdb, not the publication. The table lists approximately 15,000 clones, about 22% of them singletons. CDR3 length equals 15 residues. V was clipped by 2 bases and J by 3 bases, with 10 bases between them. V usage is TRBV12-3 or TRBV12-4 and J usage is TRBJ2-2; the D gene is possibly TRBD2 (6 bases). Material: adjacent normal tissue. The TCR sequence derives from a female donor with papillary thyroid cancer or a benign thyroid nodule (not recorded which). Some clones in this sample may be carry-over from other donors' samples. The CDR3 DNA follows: TGTGCCAGCAGTTTAATGGGGGGATACACCGGGGAGCTGTTTTTT. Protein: CASSLMGGYTGELFF.